The rows below give T cell receptor beta chains drawn from one sample of a study of T cell responses to AZD1222 COVID-19 vaccine. Produced via immunoSEQ multiplex PCR; TCRdb's table is partial and in-frame only. The sample carries 65,000 to 70,000 clones, 75% to 85% recorded once. This specimen consisted of peripheral blood, obtained on day 0 of AZD1222 vaccination. Receptor source: an adult in good health. CDR3s include the opening cysteine and the closing phenylalanine or tryptophan. A D gene is named only where the DNA matches it firmly. Rows may omit the clone size; those that give it use once, few, many or a size class.

J,length,size,V,D,CDR3,DNA
TRBJ2-1,14,-,TRBV27,TRBD2,CASRGLAGGNEQFF,TGTGCCAGCAGGGGACTAGCGGGGGGGAATGAGCAGTTCTTC
TRBJ2-7,16,-,TRBV2,-,CASSEAGGGPATEQYF,TGTGCCAGCAGTGAAGCGGGTGGAGGCCCCGCAACCGAGCAGTACTTC
TRBJ2-3,16,-,TRBV11-3,-,CASSCQRKASTDTQYF,TGTGCCAGCAGCTGTCAAAGAAAAGCTAGCACAGATACGCAGTATTTT
TRBJ1-2,17,few,TRBV2,TRBD1,CATTPYYSGTGSYGYTF,TGTGCCACCACGCCCTATTACTCCGGGACAGGATCCTATGGCTACACCTTC
TRBJ2-3,17,-,TRBV2,TRBD2,CASSELRAGRGTDTQYF,TGTGCCAGCAGTGAACTTCGGGCAGGGAGGGGCACAGATACGCAGTATTTT
TRBJ1-4,12,-,TRBV11-3,-,CASSATNEKLFF,TGTGCCAGCAGTGCAACTAATGAAAAACTGTTTTTT
TRBJ2-5,14,-,TRBV6-5,TRBD2,CASSSPGLQETQYF,TGTGCCAGCAGTTCCCCGGGACTACAAGAGACCCAGTACTTC
TRBJ2-1,18,-,TRBV5-1,TRBD2,CASSLGGGTPKPYNEQFF,TGCGCCAGCAGCTTGGGCGGGGGAACCCCCAAACCTTACAATGAGCAGTTCTTC
TRBJ1-2,15,-,TRBV5-4,TRBD1,CASSSNTRGPGGYTF,TGTGCCAGCAGCTCTAATACCAGGGGGCCCGGGGGCTACACCTTC
TRBJ2-7,15,-,TRBV27,TRBD1,CASRRTEGTGTEQYF,TGTGCCAGCCGTCGGACAGAGGGGACAGGGACCGAGCAGTACTTC
TRBJ1-2,13,-,TRBV6-5,TRBD1,CASRDRGTYGYTF,TGTGCCAGCAGGGACAGGGGGACCTATGGCTACACCTTC
TRBJ2-7,15,-,TRBV24-1,TRBD1,CATRTGTGVSYEQYF,TGTGCCACCAGAACCGGGACAGGGGTGTCCTACGAGCAGTACTTC